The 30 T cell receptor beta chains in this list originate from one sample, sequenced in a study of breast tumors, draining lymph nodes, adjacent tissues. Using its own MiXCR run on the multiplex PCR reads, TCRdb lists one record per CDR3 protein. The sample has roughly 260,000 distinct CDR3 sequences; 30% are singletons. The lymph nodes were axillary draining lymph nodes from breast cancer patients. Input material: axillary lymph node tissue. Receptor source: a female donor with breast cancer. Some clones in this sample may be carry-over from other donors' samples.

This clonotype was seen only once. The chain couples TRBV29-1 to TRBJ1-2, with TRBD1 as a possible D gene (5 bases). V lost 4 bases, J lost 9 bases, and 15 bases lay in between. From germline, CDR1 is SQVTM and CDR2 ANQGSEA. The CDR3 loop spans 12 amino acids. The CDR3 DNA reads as TGCAGCGTTGTCTCTGGGACTGCAAGCTACACCTTC. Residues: CSVVSGTASYTF.

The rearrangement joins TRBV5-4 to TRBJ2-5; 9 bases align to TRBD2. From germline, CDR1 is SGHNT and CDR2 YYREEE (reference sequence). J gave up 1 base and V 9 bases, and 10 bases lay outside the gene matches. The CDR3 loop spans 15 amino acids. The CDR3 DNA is TGTGCCAACAACCGAGCGGGACTAGCCCAAGAGACCCAGTACTTC. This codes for CANNRAGLAQETQYF.

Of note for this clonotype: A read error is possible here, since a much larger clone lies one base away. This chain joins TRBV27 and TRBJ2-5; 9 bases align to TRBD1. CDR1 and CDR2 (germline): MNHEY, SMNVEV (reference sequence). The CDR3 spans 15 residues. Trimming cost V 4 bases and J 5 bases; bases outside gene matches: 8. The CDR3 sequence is CASSSQDRGRETQYF. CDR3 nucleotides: TGTGCCAGCAGTTCACAGGACAGGGGTAGGGAGACCCAGTACTTC.

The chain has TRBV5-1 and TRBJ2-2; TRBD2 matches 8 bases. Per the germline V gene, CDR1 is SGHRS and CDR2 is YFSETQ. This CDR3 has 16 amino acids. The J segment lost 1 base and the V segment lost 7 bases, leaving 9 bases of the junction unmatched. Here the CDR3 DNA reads TGCGCCAGCGGTCACGTTAGCGGGAAGAACACCGGGGAGCTGTTTTTT. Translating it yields CASGHVSGKNTGELFF.

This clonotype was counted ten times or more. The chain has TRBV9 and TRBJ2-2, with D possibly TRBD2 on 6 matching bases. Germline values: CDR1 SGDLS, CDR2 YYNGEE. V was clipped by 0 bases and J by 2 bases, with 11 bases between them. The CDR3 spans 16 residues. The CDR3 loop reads CASSVASAQNTGELFF. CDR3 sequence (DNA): TGTGCCAGCAGCGTAGCTAGCGCCCAAAACACCGGGGAGCTGTTTTTT.

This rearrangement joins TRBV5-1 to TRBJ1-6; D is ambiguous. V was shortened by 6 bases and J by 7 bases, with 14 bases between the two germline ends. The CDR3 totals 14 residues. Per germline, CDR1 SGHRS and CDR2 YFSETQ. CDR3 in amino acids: CASNLEQPNSPLHF. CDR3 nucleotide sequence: TGCGCCAGCAACCTCGAACAGCCCAATTCACCCCTCCACTTT.

The CDR3 DNA follows: TGCGCCATCTGGTGGGACAGGGGTCCATACGAGCAGTACTTC. As protein: CAIWWDRGPYEQYF. The chain links TRBV10-1 to TRBJ2-7, with 10 bases lining up with TRBD1. Germline CDR1 and CDR2: WNHNN and SYGVQD (reference sequence). CDR3 length: 14 amino acids. V was clipped by 10 bases and J by 4 bases; unmatched bases: 10.

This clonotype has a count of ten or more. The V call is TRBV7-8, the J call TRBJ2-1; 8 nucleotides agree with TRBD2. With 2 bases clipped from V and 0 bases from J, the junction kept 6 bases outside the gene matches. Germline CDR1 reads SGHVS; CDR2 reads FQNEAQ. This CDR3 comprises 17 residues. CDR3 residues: CASSLSLREASYNEQFF. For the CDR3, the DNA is TGTGCCAGCAGCTTAAGTCTGCGGGAGGCCTCCTACAATGAGCAGTTCTTC.

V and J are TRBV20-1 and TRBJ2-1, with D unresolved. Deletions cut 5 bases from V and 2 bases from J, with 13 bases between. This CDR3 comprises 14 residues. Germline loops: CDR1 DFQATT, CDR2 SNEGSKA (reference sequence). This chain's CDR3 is CSAVTNTPYNEQFF. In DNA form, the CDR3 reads TGCAGTGCTGTAACCAACACCCCCTACAATGAGCAGTTCTTC.

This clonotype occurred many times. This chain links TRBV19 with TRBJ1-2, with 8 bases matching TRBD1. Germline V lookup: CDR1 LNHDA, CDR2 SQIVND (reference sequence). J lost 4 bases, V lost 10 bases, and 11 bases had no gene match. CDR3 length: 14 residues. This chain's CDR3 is CATMAPGQVYGYTF. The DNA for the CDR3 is TGTGCCACTATGGCCCCGGGACAGGTCTATGGCTACACCTTC.

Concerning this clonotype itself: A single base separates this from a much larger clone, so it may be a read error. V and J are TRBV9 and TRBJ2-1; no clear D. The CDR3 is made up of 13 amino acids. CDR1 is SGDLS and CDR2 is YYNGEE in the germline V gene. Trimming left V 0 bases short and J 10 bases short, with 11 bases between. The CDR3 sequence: CASSVATSAEQFF. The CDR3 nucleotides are TGTGCCAGCAGCGTAGCTACGTCAGCCGAGCAGTTCTTC. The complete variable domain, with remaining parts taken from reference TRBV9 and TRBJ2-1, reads DSGVTQTPKHLITATGQRVTLRCSPRSGDLSVYWYQQSLDQGLQFLIQYYNGEERAKGNILERFSAQQFPDLHSELNLSSLELGDSALYFCASSVATSAEQFFGPGTRLTVL.

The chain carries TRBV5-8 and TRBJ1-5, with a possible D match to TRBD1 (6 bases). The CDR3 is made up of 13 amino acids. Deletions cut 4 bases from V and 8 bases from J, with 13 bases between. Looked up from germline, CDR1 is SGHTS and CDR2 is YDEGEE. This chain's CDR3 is CASSLTGAEPQHF. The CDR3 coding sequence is TGTGCCAGCAGCCTGACAGGTGCGGAGCCCCAGCATTTT.

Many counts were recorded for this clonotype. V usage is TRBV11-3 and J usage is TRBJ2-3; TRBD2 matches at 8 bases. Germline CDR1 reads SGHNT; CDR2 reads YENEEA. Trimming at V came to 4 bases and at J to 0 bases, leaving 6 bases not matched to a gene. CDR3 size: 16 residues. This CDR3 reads CASSYSLAASTDTQYF. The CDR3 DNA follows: TGTGCCAGCAGCTACTCACTAGCGGCTAGCACAGATACGCAGTATTTT.

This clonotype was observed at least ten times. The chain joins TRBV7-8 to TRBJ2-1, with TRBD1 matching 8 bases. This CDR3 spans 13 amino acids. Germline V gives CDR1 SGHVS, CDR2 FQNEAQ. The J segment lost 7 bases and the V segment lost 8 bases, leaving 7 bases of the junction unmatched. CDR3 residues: CASGGQGINEQFF. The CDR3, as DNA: TGTGCCAGCGGAGGACAGGGTATAAATGAGCAGTTCTTC.

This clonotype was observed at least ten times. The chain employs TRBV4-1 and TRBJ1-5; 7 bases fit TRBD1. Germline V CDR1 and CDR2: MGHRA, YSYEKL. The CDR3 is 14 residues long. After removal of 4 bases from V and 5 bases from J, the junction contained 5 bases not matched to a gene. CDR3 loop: CASSPRRGDQPQHF. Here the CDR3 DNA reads TGCGCCAGCAGCCCCCGCAGGGGGGATCAGCCCCAGCATTTT.

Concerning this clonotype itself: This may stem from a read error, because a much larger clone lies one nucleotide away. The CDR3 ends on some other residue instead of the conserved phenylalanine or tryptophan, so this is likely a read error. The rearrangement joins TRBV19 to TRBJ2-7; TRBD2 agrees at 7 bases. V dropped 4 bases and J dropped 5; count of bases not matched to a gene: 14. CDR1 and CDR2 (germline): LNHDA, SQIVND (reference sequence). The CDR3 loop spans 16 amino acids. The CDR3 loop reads CASSTWEGSSIHEQYS. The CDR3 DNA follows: TGTGCCAGTAGTACCTGGGAGGGTTCGTCGATCCACGAGCAGTACTCC.

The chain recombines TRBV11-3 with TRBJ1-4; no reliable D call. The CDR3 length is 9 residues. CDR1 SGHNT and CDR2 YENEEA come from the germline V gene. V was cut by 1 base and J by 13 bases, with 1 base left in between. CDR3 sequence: CASSLGLFF. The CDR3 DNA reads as TGTGCCAGCAGCTTAGGACTGTTTTTT.

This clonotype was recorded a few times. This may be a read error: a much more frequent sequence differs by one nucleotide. The CDR3 reads CASSLTRFHEQYF. The CDR3 nucleotides read TGCGCCAGCAGCTTGACTAGATTCCACGAGCAGTACTTC. The rearrangement joins TRBV5-1 to TRBJ2-7; D is perhaps TRBD2 (5 bases). Germline CDR1 is SGHRS and CDR2 is YFSETQ. V lost 1 base and J lost 5, with 10 bases in between. The CDR3 contains 13 residues. Together with reference TRBV5-1 and TRBJ2-7, the CDR3 gives the full variable domain: KAGVTQTPRYLIKTRGQQVTLSCSPISGHRSVSWYQQTPGQGLQFLFEYFSETQRNKGNFPGRFSGRQFSNSRSEMNVSTLELGDSALYLCASSLTRFHEQYFGPGTRLTVT.

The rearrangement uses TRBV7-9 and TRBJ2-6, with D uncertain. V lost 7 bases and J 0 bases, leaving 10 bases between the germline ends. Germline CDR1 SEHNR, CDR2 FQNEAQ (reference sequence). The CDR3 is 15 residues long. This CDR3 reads CASNTFSSGANVLTF. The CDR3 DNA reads TGTGCCAGCAACACATTCAGCTCTGGGGCCAACGTCCTGACTTTC.

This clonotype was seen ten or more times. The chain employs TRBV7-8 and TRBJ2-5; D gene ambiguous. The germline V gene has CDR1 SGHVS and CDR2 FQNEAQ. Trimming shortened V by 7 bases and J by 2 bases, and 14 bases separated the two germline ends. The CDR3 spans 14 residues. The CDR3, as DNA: TGTGCCAGCATCCCCAAGGGTGGGCAAGAGACCCAGTACTTC. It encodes CASIPKGGQETQYF.

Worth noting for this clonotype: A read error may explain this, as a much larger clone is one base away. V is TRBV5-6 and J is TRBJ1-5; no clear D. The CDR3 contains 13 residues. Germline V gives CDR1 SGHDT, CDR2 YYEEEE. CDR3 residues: CASSSGRNRPQHF. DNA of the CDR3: TGTGCCAGCAGCTCCGGACGGAATCGGCCCCAGCATTTT.

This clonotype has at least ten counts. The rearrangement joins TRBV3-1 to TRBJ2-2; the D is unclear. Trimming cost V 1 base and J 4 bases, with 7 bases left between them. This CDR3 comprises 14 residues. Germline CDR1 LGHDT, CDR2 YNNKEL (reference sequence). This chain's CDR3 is CASSQASVTGELFF. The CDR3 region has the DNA TGTGCCAGCAGCCAAGCGTCCGTCACCGGGGAGCTGTTTTTT.

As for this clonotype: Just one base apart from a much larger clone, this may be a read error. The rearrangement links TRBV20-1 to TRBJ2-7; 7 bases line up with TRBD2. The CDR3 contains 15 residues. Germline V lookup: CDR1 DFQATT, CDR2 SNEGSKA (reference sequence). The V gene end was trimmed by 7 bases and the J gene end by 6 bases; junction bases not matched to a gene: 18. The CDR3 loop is CSVEGGSVSSGEQYF. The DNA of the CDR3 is TGCAGTGTGGAGGGCGGGAGTGTATCTTCCGGCGAGCAGTACTTC.

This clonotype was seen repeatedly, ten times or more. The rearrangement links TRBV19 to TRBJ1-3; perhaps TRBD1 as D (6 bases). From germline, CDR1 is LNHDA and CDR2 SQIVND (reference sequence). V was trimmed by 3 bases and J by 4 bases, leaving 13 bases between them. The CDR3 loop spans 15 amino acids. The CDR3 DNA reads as TGTGCCAGTAGTATTGGGGGGCGGTCAGGAAACACCATATATTTT. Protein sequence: CASSIGGRSGNTIYF.

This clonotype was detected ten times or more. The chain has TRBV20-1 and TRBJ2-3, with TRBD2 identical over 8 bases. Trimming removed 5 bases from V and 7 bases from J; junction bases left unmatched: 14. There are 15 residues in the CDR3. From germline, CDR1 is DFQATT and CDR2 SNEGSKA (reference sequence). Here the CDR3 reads CSAVAGSTPGNTQYF. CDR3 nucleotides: TGCAGTGCTGTAGCGGGGTCAACCCCCGGAAATACGCAGTATTTT.

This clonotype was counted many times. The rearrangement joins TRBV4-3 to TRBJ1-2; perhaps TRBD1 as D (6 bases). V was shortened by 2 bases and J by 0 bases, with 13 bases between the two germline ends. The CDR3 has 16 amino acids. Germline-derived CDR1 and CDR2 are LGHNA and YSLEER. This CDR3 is CASSQTRGAANYGYTF. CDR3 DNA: TGCGCCAGCAGCCAAACCAGGGGCGCAGCTAACTATGGCTACACCTTC.

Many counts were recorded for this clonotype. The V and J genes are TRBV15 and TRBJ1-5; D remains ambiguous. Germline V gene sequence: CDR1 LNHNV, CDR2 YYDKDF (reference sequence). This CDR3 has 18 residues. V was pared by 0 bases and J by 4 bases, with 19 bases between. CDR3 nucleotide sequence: TGTGCCACCAGCAGAGAGGTCGTATCCACTACGCGAAATCAGCCCCAGCATTTT. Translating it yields CATSREVVSTTRNQPQHF.

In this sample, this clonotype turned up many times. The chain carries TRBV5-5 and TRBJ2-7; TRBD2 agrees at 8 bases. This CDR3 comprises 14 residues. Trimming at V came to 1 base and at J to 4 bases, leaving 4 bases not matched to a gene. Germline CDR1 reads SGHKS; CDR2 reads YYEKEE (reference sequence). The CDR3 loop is CASSLQRESYEQYF. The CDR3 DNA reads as TGTGCCAGCAGCTTGCAGCGGGAGAGTTACGAGCAGTACTTC.

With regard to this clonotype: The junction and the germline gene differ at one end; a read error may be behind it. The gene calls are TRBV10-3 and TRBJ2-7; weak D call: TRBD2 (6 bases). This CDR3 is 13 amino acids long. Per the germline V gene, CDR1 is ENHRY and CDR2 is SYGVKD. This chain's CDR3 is CATFAGSSYEQYF. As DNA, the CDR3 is TGTGCCACTTTCGCGGGGAGCTCCTACGAACAGTACTTC.

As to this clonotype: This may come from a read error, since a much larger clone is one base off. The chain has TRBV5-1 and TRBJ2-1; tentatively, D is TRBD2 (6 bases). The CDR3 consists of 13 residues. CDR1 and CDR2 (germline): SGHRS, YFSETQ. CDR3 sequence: CASSRTNDNDQFF. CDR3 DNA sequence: TGCGCCAGCAGCAGGACTAACGACAATGACCAGTTCTTC.